This T cell receptor (beta chain) originates from a study of blood T cell repertoires in COVID-19 (dated by TCRdb to the early 2020s). Some background on the complete study: Samples from collaborators originated in the United States, Italy and Spain and spanned both the acute and convalescent phases of COVID-19. The prospective study material was composed of cDNA or gDNA derived from T cells, B-cell-depleted T cells, or PBMCs. Subjects who had been exposed to COVID-19, were actively infected with it, or had recovered from it provided the deeply sampled blood TCRbeta repertoires that made up the dataset. The repertoires were released in a freely available public database intended as a resource for research on the immune response to SARS-CoV-2. Samples were obtained from the ongoing ImmuneRACE study (first 160 participants) and from 1,254 subjects provided by 6 global collaborators. The sample metadata nearly always contained a de-identified subject ID, COVID-19 status, age in years and sex. Where HLA class I and class II types were available, the types were taken from metadata supplied by the sample provider, not from assay-based typing.

Paper-wide results and their limitations: The amount of clinical and demographic metadata varied by source and participant and was provided uncurated.

Enrolling through a virtual design, the prospective study's participants ranged in age from roughly 18 to 95 years and lived across 20 to 25 United States geographic areas. To assign participants to cohorts, the prospective study relied on clinical history that participants themselves reported in a screening survey and a study questionnaire. Mobile phlebotomists in the prospective study collected whole blood, serum and a nasopharyngeal or oropharyngeal swab from every participant. Over an approximately 2-month period, participants in the prospective study had the option of providing additional blood draws and questionnaires. Before DNA extraction, blood samples from the prospective study were shipped at room temperature or frozen. Of note for this clone: The antigen it recognizes is unknown. Within one base of it there is no much larger clone, and no base qualities were kept.

The immunoSEQ Assay, a bias-controlled multiplex PCR, was used to amplify TCRbeta CDR3 regions from genomic DNA. The paper's processing steps were these. Within the assay, amplification of reference gene primers was used to estimate how many nucleated cells each sample contained. To quantify the absolute abundance of each unique TCRbeta CDR3 rearrangement, sequence reads were collapsed and filtered. For each sample, productive Simpson clonality was calculated as the square root of Simpson's diversity index over productive rearrangements. What TCRdb holds here is the immuneACCESS table cut down to in-frame rearrangements. Part of the clones is not present; checked against another copy, under half of the missing clones reflect an unresolved V gene, and the others are unexplained. The DNA was the basis for D and trimming; V, J and clone size are from that table. The sample includes about 250,000 clones, with roughly nine tenths observed a single time. The ten largest clones capture 4% of the sample.

The CDR3, from cysteine to phenylalanine, totals 15 residues. The entry retains the CDR3 DNA only, 45 bases that are in frame from base 1. The germline V gene specifies SGHDT as CDR1 and YYEEEE as CDR2. Trimming leaves V shorter by 4 bases and J shorter by 7 bases, with the junction holding 8 bases beyond the gene matches. The chain uses TRBV5-6 and TRBJ1-6, with 7 central nucleotides matching TRBD1. Sequenced sample: PBMCs or T cells enriched from blood (not recorded which). The sequence came from a woman in her twenties or thirties with acute COVID-19. The DNA sequence follows: TGTGCCAGCAGCACCCTAGACAGGGACAATTCACCCCTCCACTTT. Its protein is CASSTLDRDNSPLHF.